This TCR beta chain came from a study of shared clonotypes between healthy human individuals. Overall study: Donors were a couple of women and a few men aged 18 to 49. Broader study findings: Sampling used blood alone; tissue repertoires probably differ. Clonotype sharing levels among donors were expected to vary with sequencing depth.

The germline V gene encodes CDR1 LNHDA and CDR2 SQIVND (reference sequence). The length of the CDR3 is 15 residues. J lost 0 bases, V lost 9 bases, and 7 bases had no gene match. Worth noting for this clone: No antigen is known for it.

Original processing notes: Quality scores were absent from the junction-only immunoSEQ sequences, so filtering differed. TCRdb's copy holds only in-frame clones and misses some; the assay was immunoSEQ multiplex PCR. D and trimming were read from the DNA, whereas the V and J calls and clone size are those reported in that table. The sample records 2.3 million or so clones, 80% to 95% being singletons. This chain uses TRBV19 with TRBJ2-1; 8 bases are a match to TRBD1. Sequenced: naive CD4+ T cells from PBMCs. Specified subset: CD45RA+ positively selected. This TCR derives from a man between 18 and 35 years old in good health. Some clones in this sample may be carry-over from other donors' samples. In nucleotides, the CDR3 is TGTGCCAGCACAACCGGGACAGGCTCCTACAATGAGCAGTTCTTC. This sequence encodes CASTTGTGSYNEQFF.